This T cell receptor beta chain is from a study of blood T cell repertoires in COVID-19. Study information: The origin of the acute and convalescent COVID-19 samples was the United States, Italy and Spain.

In germline, CDR1 is KGHSH, CDR2 LQKENI. The CDR3 extends over 16 amino acids. J gave up 6 bases and V 3 bases, and 8 bases lay outside the gene matches. Authors' analysis steps: Amplification from reference gene primers served as the basis for estimated nucleated cell counts. Sequencing was performed with immunoSEQ multiplex PCR; in TCRdb, only in-frame clones are kept and a portion is missing. The V and J calls and clone size come from that table; D and trimming were worked out from the DNA. In the table there are around 190,000 clones, 75% to 90% of which are singletons. This clonotype was sampled from a man aged 60-69 years with acute or convalescent COVID-19. The specimen sequenced was peripheral blood. This chain links TRBV18 with TRBJ2-1; 10 positions agree with TRBD2. The CDR3 loop is CASSPPSSGRGNEQFF. The CDR3 nucleotides read TGTGCCAGCTCACCCCCCTCCAGCGGGAGGGGCAATGAGCAGTTCTTC.